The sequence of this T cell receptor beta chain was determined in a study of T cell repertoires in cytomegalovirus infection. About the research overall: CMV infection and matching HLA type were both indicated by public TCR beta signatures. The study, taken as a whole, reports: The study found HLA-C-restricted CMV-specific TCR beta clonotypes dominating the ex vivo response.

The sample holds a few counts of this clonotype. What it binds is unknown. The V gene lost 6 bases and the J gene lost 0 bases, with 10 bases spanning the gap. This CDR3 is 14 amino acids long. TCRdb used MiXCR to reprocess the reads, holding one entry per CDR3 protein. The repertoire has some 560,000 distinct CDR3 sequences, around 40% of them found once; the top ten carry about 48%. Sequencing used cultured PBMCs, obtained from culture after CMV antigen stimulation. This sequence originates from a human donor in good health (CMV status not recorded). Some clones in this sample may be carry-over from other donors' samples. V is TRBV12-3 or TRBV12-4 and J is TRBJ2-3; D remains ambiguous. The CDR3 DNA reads TGTGCCAGCAGCGACTGGAAAAGCACAGATACGCAGTATTTT. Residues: CASSDWKSTDTQYF.